This T cell receptor (beta chain) stems from a study of T cells in Graves' hyperthyroidism and ophthalmopathy (dated by TCRdb to about 2019). A note on the overall study: Peripheral blood was sampled at the time of initial diagnosis, prior to any treatment. The study also compared thyroid tissue and blood T-cell repertoires from more than 5 Graves' hyperthyroidism patients. Prospective prediction of ophthalmopathy was tested in an independent validation cohort consisting of under 20 hyperthyroidism patients and 15 or so patients who later progressed to ophthalmopathy. To identify distinguishing TCR V-J signatures, a discovery cohort of some 99 patients was used, comprising some 45 with Graves' ophthalmopathy and some 60 with stable Graves' hyperthyroidism. The paper reports TCR Vbeta CDR3 sequencing of approximately 140 peripheral blood samples: 40 to 45 ophthalmopathy, some 80 hyperthyroidism and around 17 progressor patients. Following sampling, methimazole starting at 30 mg daily was given to hyperthyroidism patients, and high-dose intravenous methylprednisolone was given to ophthalmopathy patients. The approximately 98 discovery patients were randomly divided into training and test sets at a 7:3 ratio.

Stable Graves' hyperthyroidism was defined as no progression to ophthalmopathy during 18 months of follow-up. Hyperthyroidism patients were newly diagnosed, had a disease duration of under 2 months, and were aged 18 to 65 years. Any patient with an uncontrolled infection, another autoimmune disease, pregnancy or lactation was excluded. Diagnoses were based on clinical symptoms, serum thyroxine and TRAb, thyroid ultrasound and orbital computed tomography. Ficoll-Paque density gradient centrifugation was used to isolate PBMCs from under 11 ml of fresh peripheral blood. Total RNA was extracted using Trizol reagent, and RNA quality was assessed on an Agilent 2100 Bioanalyzer. This clonotype was seen many times. Its antigen is not yet known. Base-call qualities are not available, and no considerably larger clone is one nucleotide away. Beyond this particular receptor, the publication reports: No statistical method was used to set the sample size in advance, and investigators knew the group allocation. In validation, progression to ophthalmopathy was predicted by the model with 55% to 71% sensitivity and nearly 75% specificity, a median of approximately 6.5 months before onset. Most expanded thyroid clonotypes (frequency above 0.001) were also detected in blood, suggesting blood repertoires may reflect thyroid immune responses. Ophthalmopathy was separated from stable hyperthyroidism by a 13 V-J signature model, with 85% to 90% sensitivity and roughly 81% specificity obtained in cross-validation and 80%/75% obtained in testing.

The CDR3 numbers 14 residues from cysteine through phenylalanine. Of the read, only the CDR3 DNA is kept; its 42 bases are in frame from base 1. For CDR1 and CDR2, the germline V gene lists KGHSH and LQKENI. V was cut back by 5 bases and J by 0 bases, leaving a gap of 11 bases between them. TCR beta CDR3 regions were amplified from RNA transcripts. A first-round RT-PCR of the TCR CDR3 used the HTBI primer set with the Qiagen OneStep RT-PCR kit. The libraries were constructed in a second round of multiplex PCR and then size-selected and purified. Libraries were sequenced paired-end with 100 bp reads on an Illumina HiSeq2000. As for the authors' bioinformatics: SOAPnuke was used to process the raw data, with reads discarded if the reads contained adapters or uncalled bases, had a mean Phred below 15, or lacked an exact constant-primer or identifier match. COPE v1.2.5 was used to merge the high-quality paired reads, and each unique nucleotide sequence was defined as a clonotype. MiTCR v1.1 was used to align clonotypes to the IMGT TRBV, TRBD and TRBJ reference segments. Only V-J combinations with frequency above 0.0001, covering 99% to 99.2% of repertoires, were analysed. A TCS score was defined as the ratio of F50 (clonal expansion) to E x V (chaos), with BLOSUM62-based TCRdist applied between CDR3 peptides within each V-J. Welch's t-statistics and random forest reduced roughly 500 V-J features to 13, which were used in a naive Bayes classifier (R e1071). TCRdb reprocessing: public reads trimmed at Q25 with fastp, clones called with MiXCR, in-frame beta chains kept. Identical CDR3 proteins give one entry, which carries the most common genes and DNA. What appears here as the V and J calls and clone size reflects TCRdb's work, not the paper's. The sample table holds about 420,000 distinct CDR3 sequences, of which roughly 15% were seen once. About 5% of the sample is taken by the ten largest.

The sample comprised blood. The source is a woman aged 18-35 years with Graves' hyperthyroidism. The chain uses TRBV18 and TRBJ2-7; tentative D gene TRBD2, with 5 bases matching. The CDR3 here reads CASSSQRNSYEQYF. The sequenced DNA: TGTGCCAGCTCATCTCAGCGGAACTCCTACGAGCAGTACTTC.